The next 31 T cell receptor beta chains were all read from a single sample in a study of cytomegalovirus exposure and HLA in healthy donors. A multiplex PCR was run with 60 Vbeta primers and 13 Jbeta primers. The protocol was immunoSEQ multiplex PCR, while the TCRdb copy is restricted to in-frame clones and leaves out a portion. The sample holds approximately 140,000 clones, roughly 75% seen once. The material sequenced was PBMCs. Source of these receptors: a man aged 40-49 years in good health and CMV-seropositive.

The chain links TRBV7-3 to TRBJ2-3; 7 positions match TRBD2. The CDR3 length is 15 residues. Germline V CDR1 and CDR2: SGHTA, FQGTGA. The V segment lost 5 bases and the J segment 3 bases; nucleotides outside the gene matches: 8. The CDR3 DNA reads TGTGCCAGCAGCCGATCCGGGAGGAAGACAGATACGCAGTATTTT. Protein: CASSRSGRKTDTQYF.

The CDR3 loop is CASSRSGSYNEQFF. CDR3 nucleotides: TGCGCCAGCAGCCGCTCCGGGTCCTACAATGAGCAGTTCTTC. This sequence joins TRBV4-3 and TRBJ2-1; D unclear. The CDR3 is 14 residues long. Germline CDR1 is LGHNA and CDR2 is YSLEER. V lost 4 bases to trimming and J lost 1 base, with 8 bases between them.

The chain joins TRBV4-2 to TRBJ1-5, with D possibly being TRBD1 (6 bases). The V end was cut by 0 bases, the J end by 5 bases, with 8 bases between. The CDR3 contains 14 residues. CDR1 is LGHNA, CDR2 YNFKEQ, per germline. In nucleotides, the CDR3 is TGTGCCAGCAGCCAAGACCCAGGGGATCAGCCCCAGCATTTT. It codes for CASSQDPGDQPQHF.

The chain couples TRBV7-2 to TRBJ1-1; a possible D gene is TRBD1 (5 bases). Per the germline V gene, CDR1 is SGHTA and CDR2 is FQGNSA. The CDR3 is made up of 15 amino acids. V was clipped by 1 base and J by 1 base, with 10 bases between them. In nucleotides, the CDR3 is TGTGCCAGCAGCTTAGGGGGAGGGGCGAACACTGAAGCTTTCTTT. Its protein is CASSLGGGANTEAFF.

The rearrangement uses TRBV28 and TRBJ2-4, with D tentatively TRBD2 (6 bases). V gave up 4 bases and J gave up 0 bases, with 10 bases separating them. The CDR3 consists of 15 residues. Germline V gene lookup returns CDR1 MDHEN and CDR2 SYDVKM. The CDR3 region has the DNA TGTGCCAGCAGTTGGCGGGGATTAGCCAAAAACATTCAGTACTTC. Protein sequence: CASSWRGLAKNIQYF.

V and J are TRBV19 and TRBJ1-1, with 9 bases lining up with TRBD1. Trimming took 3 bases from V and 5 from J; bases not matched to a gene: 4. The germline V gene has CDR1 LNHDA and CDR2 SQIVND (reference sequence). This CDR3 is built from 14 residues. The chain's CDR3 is CASSITGGGTEAFF. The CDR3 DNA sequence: TGTGCCAGTAGTATTACAGGGGGCGGAACTGAAGCTTTCTTT.

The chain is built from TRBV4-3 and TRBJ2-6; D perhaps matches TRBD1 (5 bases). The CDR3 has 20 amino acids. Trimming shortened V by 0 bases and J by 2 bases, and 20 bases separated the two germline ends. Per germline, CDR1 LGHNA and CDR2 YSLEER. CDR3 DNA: TGCGCCAGCAGCCAAGAGTTAGTCAGCCCAACAGGACCTGGGGCCAACGTCCTGACTTTC. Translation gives CASSQELVSPTGPGANVLTF.

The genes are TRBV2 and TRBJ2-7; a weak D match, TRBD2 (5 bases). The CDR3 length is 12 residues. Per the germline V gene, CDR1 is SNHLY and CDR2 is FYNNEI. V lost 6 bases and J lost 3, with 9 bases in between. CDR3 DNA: TGTGCCAGCAGGGGGAGATTCTACGAGCAGTACTTC. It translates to CASRGRFYEQYF.

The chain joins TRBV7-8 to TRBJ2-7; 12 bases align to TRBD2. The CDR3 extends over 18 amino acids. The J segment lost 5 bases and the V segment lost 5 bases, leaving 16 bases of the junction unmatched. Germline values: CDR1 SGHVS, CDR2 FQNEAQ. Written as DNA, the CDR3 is TGTGCCAGCAGCCCCGGGGGGCTAGCGGGAGGGGTCTTCGACGAGCAGTACTTC. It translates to CASSPGGLAGGVFDEQYF. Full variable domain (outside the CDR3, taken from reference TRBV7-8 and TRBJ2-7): GAGVSQSPRYKVAKRGQDVALRCDPISGHVSLFWYQQALGQGPEFLTYFQNEAQLDKSGLPSDRFFAERPEGSVSTLKIQRTQQEDSAVYLCASSPGGLAGGVFDEQYFGPGTRLTVT.

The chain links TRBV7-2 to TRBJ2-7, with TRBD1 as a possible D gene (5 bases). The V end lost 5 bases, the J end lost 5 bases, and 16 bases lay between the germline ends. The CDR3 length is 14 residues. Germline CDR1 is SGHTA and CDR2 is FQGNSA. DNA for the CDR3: TGTGCCAGCAGCCGCATTAGGGGTTCCAACGAGCAGTACTTC. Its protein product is CASSRIRGSNEQYF.

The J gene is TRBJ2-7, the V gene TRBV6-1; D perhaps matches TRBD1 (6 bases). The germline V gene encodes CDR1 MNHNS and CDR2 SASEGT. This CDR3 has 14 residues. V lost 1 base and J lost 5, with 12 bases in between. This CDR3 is CASSEVGTSHEQYF. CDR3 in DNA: TGTGCCAGCAGTGAAGTTGGGACATCACACGAGCAGTACTTC.

This CDR3 is CASSPPILTLAGKNEQFF. The CDR3, as DNA: TGTGCCAGCTCACCACCGATCCTGACGCTGGCAGGGAAAAATGAGCAGTTCTTC. The rearrangement uses TRBV18 and TRBJ2-1, with D tentatively TRBD1 (5 bases). The CDR3 length is 18 residues. Germline-derived CDR1 and CDR2 are KGHSH and LQKENI. Between the trimmed V and J ends, which lost 0 bases and 7 bases, there was a span of 22 bases.

The CDR3 region has the DNA TGTGCCAGCGGGACACAGGGTGGGAATGAGCAGTTCTTC. Its protein is CASGTQGGNEQFF. V and J are TRBV13 and TRBJ2-1; possibly TRBD1 for D (6 bases). V lost 8 bases, J lost 7 bases, and 15 bases lay in between. Germline assignment: CDR1 PRHDT and CDR2 FYEKMQ (reference sequence). This CDR3 has 13 amino acids.

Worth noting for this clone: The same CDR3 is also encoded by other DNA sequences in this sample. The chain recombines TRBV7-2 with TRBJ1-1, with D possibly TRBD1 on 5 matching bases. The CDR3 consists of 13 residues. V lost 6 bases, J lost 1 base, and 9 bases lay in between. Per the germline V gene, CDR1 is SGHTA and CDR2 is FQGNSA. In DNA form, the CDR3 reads TGTGCCAGCAGTAGCCAGGGGAACACTGAAGCTTTCTTT. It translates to CASSSQGNTEAFF.

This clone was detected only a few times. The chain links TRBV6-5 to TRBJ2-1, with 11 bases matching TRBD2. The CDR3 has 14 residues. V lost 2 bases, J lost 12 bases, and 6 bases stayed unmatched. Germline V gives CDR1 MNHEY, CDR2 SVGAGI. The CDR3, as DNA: TGTGCCAGCAGTTACCTCACTAGCGGGAGTCGGCAGTTCTTC. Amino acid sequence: CASSYLTSGSRQFF.

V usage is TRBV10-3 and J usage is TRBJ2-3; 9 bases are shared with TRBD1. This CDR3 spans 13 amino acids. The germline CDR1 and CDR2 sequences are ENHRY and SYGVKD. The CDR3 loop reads CASGDRAVDTQYF. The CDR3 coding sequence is TGTGCTTCTGGGGACAGGGCGGTAGATACGCAGTATTTT.

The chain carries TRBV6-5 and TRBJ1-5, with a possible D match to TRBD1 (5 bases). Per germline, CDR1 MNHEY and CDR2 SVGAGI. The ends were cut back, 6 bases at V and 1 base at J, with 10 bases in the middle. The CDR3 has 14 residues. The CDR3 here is CASRPDSSNQPQHF. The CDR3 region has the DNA TGTGCCAGCAGACCCGACAGCAGCAATCAGCCCCAGCATTTT.

CDR3 amino acids: CAIRGTGLAGYTF. In nucleotides, the CDR3 is TGTGCCATTCGCGGAACAGGCTTGGCTGGCTACACCTTC. The chain combines TRBV10-3 with TRBJ1-2, with a weak D call TRBD1 (5 bases). Trimming removed 9 bases at V and 7 bases at J, with 18 bases between. The CDR3 spans 13 residues. Germline-derived CDR1 and CDR2 are ENHRY and SYGVKD.

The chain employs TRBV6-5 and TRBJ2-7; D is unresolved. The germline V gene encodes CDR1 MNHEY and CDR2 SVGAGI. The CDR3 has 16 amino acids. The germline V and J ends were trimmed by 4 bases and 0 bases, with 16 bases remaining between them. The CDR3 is CASSSTGSRSSYEQYF. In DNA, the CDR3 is TGTGCCAGCAGTTCCACCGGAAGTAGGAGCTCCTACGAGCAGTACTTC.

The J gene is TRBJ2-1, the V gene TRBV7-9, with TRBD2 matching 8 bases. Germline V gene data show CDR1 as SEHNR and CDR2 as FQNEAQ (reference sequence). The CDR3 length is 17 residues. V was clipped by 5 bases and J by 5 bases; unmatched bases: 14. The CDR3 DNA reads TGTGCCAGCAGCCTAGGGACTAGTAGGGAGATTAACAATGAGCAGTTCTTC. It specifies CASSLGTSREINNEQFF.

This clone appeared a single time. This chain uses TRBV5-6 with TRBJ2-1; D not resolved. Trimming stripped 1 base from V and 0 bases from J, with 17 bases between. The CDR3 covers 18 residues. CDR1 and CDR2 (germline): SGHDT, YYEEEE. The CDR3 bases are TGTGCCAGCAGCTTGTTGCTCATTGCGGCGAGCTCCTACAATGAGCAGTTCTTC. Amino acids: CASSLLLIAASSYNEQFF.

In DNA, the CDR3 is TGTGCCAGCAGCTTTCCCGGGACAGGGTCCCACGAGCAGTACTTC. Protein: CASSFPGTGSHEQYF. J is TRBJ2-7 and V is TRBV7-9, with 9 bases aligning to TRBD1. Germline assignment: CDR1 SEHNR and CDR2 FQNEAQ (reference sequence). The CDR3 totals 15 residues. With 3 bases clipped from V and 5 bases from J, the junction kept 8 bases outside the gene matches.

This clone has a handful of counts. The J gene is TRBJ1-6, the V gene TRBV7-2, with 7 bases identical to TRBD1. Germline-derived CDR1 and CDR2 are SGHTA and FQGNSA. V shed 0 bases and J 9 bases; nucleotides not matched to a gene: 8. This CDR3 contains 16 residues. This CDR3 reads CASSLAPDRRASPLHF. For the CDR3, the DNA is TGTGCCAGCAGCTTAGCTCCGGACAGGCGAGCTTCACCCCTCCACTTT.

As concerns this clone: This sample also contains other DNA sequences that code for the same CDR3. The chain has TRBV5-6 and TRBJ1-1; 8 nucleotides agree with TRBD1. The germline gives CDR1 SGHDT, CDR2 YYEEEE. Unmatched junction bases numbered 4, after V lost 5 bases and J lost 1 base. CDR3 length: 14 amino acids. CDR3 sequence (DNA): TGTGCCAGCAGACGCGGACAGGGGAACACTGAAGCTTTCTTT. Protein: CASRRGQGNTEAFF.

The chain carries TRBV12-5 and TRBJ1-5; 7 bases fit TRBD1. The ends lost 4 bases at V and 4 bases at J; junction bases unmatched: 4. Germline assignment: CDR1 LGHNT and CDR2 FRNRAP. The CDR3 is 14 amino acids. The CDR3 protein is CASGSGQVNQPQHF. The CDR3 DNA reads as TGTGCTAGTGGTTCAGGACAGGTAAATCAGCCCCAGCATTTT.

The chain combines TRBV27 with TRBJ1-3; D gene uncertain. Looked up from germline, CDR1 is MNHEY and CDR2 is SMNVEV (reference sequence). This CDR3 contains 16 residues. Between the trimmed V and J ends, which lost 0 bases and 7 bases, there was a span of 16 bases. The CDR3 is CASSLSNRIGVNTIYF. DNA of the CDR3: TGTGCCAGCAGTTTATCCAATCGTATCGGAGTCAACACCATATATTTT.

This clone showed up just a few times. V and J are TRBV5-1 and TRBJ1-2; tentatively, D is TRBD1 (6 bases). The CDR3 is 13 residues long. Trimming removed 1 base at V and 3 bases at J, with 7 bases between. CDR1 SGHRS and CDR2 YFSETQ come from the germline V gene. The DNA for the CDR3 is TGCGCCAGCAGCTTGTCAGGGGACTATGGCTACACCTTC. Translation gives CASSLSGDYGYTF.

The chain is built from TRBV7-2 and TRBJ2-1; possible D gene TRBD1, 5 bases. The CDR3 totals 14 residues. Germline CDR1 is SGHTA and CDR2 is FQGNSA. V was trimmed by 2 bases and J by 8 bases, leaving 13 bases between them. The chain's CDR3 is CASSLFLGRDEQFF. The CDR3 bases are TGTGCCAGCAGCTTATTTCTGGGGCGAGATGAGCAGTTCTTC.

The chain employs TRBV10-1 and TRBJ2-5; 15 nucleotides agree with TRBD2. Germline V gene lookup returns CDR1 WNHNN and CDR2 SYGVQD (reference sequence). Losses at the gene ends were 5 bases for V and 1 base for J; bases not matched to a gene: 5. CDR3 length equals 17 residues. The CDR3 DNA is TGCGCCAGCAGTTCCGGGACTAGCGGGGGGTCCCAAGAGACCCAGTACTTC. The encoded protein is CASSSGTSGGSQETQYF.

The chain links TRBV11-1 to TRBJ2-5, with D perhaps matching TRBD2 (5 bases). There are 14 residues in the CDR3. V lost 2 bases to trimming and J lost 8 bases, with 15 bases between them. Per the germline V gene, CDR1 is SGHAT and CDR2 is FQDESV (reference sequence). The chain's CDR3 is CASSLSWARETQYF. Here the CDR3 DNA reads TGTGCCAGCAGCTTAAGCTGGGCCCGGGAAACCCAGTACTTC.

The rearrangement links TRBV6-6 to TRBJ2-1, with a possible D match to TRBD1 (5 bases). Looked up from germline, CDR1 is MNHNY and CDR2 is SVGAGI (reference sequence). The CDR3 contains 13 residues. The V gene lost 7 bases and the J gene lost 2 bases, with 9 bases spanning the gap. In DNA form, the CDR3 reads TGTGCCAGCACCCTGGGGCCCTACAATGAGCAGTTCTTC. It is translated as CASTLGPYNEQFF.